One and the same sample provided the 23 T cell receptor beta chains below, sequenced in a study of cytomegalovirus exposure and HLA in healthy donors. The PCR ran on 60 Vbeta and 13 Jbeta primers. Only in-frame clones appear in the TCRdb table, and some are missing; sequencing was by immunoSEQ multiplex PCR. The sample carries 100,000 to 150,000 clones, about 78% recorded once. Sequenced sample: PBMCs. Source of these receptors: a female donor in good health and CMV-seronegative.

This clone showed up just once. The chain recombines TRBV7-9 with TRBJ2-7; maybe TRBD1 (5 bases). The V gene lost 5 bases and the J gene lost 6 bases, with 20 bases spanning the gap. Germline V gene sequence: CDR1 SEHNR, CDR2 FQNEAQ (reference sequence). The CDR3 runs to 15 residues. The CDR3 loop is CASSTTDSFGVEQYF. CDR3 sequence (DNA): TGTGCCAGCAGCACTACCGACAGTTTCGGCGTCGAGCAGTACTTC.

This rearrangement joins TRBV7-2 to TRBJ2-7; 12 bases fit TRBD2. V dropped 8 bases and J dropped 6; count of bases not matched to a gene: 8. CDR1 and CDR2 from the germline V gene are SGHTA and FQGNSA. CDR3 size: 14 residues. In DNA form, the CDR3 reads TGTGCCAGCTCTCAATCGGGACTAGCGGGCGAGCAGTACTTC. Amino acid sequence: CASSQSGLAGEQYF. The full variable domain, its missing parts supplied by reference TRBV7-2 and TRBJ2-7, is GAGVSQSPSNKVTEKGKDVELRCDPISGHTALYWYRQSLGQGLEFLIYFQGNSAPDKSGLPSDRFSAERTGGSVSTLTIQRTQQEDSAVYLCASSQSGLAGEQYFGPGTRLTVT.

The chain recombines TRBV11-2 with TRBJ1-6; D not certain. This CDR3 has 14 residues. Trimming removed 3 bases at V and 7 bases at J, with 10 bases between. CDR1 SGHAT and CDR2 FQNNGV come from the germline V gene. CDR3 sequence: CASSLGSQNSPLHF. DNA for the CDR3: TGTGCCAGCAGCTTGGGCAGCCAAAATTCACCCCTCCACTTT. Supplemented by reference TRBV11-2 and TRBJ1-6, the full variable domain reads EAGVAQSPRYKIIEKRQSVAFWCNPISGHATLYWYQQILGQGPKLLIQFQNNGVVDDSQLPKDRFSAERLKGVDSTLKIQPAKLEDSAVYLCASSLGSQNSPLHFGNGTRLTVT.

The chain has TRBV15 and TRBJ1-4, with a tentative D call TRBD1 (5 bases). The V gene's germline CDR1 is LNHNV and CDR2 YYDKDF (reference sequence). The CDR3 has 15 amino acids. Trimming cost V 4 bases and J 5 bases, with 14 bases left between them. The CDR3 here is CATSKDLGVNEKLFF. CDR3 DNA: TGTGCCACCAGCAAGGATTTAGGGGTAAATGAAAAACTGTTTTTT.

This sequence joins TRBV19 and TRBJ2-2; 7 nucleotides agree with TRBD1. Germline CDR1 LNHDA, CDR2 SQIVND (reference sequence). Trimming took 5 bases from V and 3 from J; bases not matched to a gene: 3. The CDR3 has 14 amino acids. The CDR3 DNA sequence: TGTGCCAGTAGTGACAGGGCCCACACCGGGGAGCTGTTTTTT. The encoded protein is CASSDRAHTGELFF.

This clone was detected once. This rearrangement joins TRBV14 to TRBJ2-7; D is ambiguous. Germline assignment: CDR1 SGHDN and CDR2 FVKESK. Trimming stripped 2 bases from V and 2 bases from J, with 7 bases between. The CDR3 contains 13 residues. The CDR3 reads CASSQPNTYEQYF. The CDR3, as DNA: TGTGCCAGCAGCCAACCGAACACCTACGAGCAGTACTTC.

V usage is TRBV6-5 and J usage is TRBJ1-2, with D possibly matching TRBD1 (6 bases). The V end was cut by 5 bases, the J end by 8 bases, with 9 bases between. Germline lookup yields CDR1 MNHEY and CDR2 SVGAGI. The CDR3 is made up of 11 amino acids. The chain's CDR3 is CASSEGVGYTF. The CDR3 DNA sequence: TGTGCCAGCAGTGAGGGGGTCGGCTACACCTTC.

This clone was seen only once. The chain recombines TRBV5-1 with TRBJ1-1, with TRBD1 identical over 8 bases. With 1 base clipped from V and 11 bases from J, the junction kept 7 bases outside the gene matches. Looked up from germline, CDR1 is SGHRS and CDR2 is YFSETQ. The CDR3 length is 13 residues. The CDR3 reads CASSLLGQDEAFF. CDR3 sequence (DNA): TGCGCCAGCAGCTTGCTGGGACAGGATGAGGCTTTCTTT.

The gene calls are TRBV6-1 and TRBJ1-1; weak D call: TRBD1 (6 bases). The CDR3 is 13 amino acids. The V end lost 8 bases, the J end lost 4 bases, and 14 bases lay between the germline ends. Germline V gene sequence: CDR1 MNHNS, CDR2 SASEGT. The CDR3 loop is CASGGGGFTEAFF. The CDR3 DNA sequence: TGTGCCAGCGGAGGGGGAGGGTTCACTGAAGCTTTCTTT.

This clone was observed once. CDR3 nucleotides: TGTGCCAGCAGCCTTAATGGGGCAGGGGTACGGGAAAAACTGTTTTTT. Protein: CASSLNGAGVREKLFF. This chain uses TRBV7-2 with TRBJ1-4; a weak D match, TRBD1 (6 bases). The CDR3 totals 16 residues. CDR1 is SGHTA and CDR2 is FQGNSA in the germline V gene. Between the trimmed V and J ends, which lost 5 bases and 8 bases, there was a span of 21 bases. Based on the CDR3 plus reference TRBV7-2 and TRBJ1-4, the full variable domain is GAGVSQSPSNKVTEKGKDVELRCDPISGHTALYWYRQSLGQGLEFLIYFQGNSAPDKSGLPSDRFSAERTGGSVSTLTIQRTQQEDSAVYLCASSLNGAGVREKLFFGSGTQLSVL.

The CDR3 here is CASSQLGQGYGYTF. The CDR3 nucleotides read TGCGCCAGCAGCCAACTGGGACAGGGCTATGGCTACACCTTC. The chain is built from TRBV4-1 and TRBJ1-2; 9 bases are a match to TRBD1. Trimming cost V 2 bases and J 4 bases; bases outside gene matches: 2. CDR3 length: 14 amino acids. Per the germline V gene, CDR1 is MGHRA and CDR2 is YSYEKL.

The chain has TRBV15 and TRBJ1-1, with TRBD1 matching over 8 bases. V dropped 1 base and J dropped 1; count of bases not matched to a gene: 2. This CDR3 has 15 amino acids. Germline CDR1 is LNHNV and CDR2 is YYDKDF (reference sequence). CDR3 nucleotides: TGTGCCACCAGCAGAGGGGGGACAGGGAACACTGAAGCTTTCTTT. It codes for CATSRGGTGNTEAFF.

In regard to this clone: The junction does not match germline at one end; this may be a read error. The J gene is TRBJ1-1, the V gene TRBV7-9, with unresolved D. The CDR3 has 11 residues. The germline CDR1 and CDR2 sequences are SEHNR and FQNEAQ (reference sequence). CDR3 coding DNA: TGTTCCAGCAGCTTCGGGAACGAAGCTTTCTTT. Translating it yields CSSSFGNEAFF.

The chain employs TRBV19 and TRBJ1-2, with 7 bases matching TRBD1. V lost 7 bases to trimming and J lost 8 bases; unmatched junction nucleotides: 7. CDR3 size: 12 residues. Germline CDR1 LNHDA, CDR2 SQIVND (reference sequence). This chain's CDR3 is CASTRGGGGYTF. The CDR3 nucleotides are TGTGCCAGTACCCGAGGGGGCGGAGGCTACACCTTC.

The J gene is TRBJ1-4, the V gene TRBV19; 7 nucleotides agree with TRBD1. The CDR3 runs 15 residues. V was pared by 5 bases and J by 5 bases, with 8 bases of the junction left unmatched. CDR1 and CDR2 (germline): LNHDA, SQIVND (reference sequence). CDR3 sequence: CASSGGQAMNEKLFF. CDR3 bases: TGTGCCAGTAGTGGTGGACAGGCGATGAATGAAAAACTGTTTTTT.

The CDR3 DNA follows: TGTGCCTGGAGTGTATCGGCGGCCCCGGGCACAGATACGCAGTATTTT. It yields the protein CAWSVSAAPGTDTQYF. V and J are TRBV30 and TRBJ2-3, with unresolved D. Trimming removed 0 bases at V and 1 base at J, with 14 bases between. There are 16 residues in the CDR3. The germline gives CDR1 GTSNPN, CDR2 SVGIG (reference sequence). Using reference TRBV30 and TRBJ2-3 for the parts outside the CDR3, the full variable domain is SQTIHQWPATLVQPVGSPLSLECTVEGTSNPNLYWYRQAAGRGLQLLFYSVGIGQISSEVPQNLSASRPQDRQFILSSKKLLLSDSGFYLCAWSVSAAPGTDTQYFGPGTRLTVL.

The V call is TRBV28, the J call TRBJ1-1, with TRBD1 as a possible D gene (5 bases). The V end was cut by 5 bases, the J end by 3 bases, with 16 bases between. CDR1 MDHEN and CDR2 SYDVKM come from the germline V gene. The CDR3 is 15 residues long. Written as DNA, the CDR3 is TGTGCCAGCAGTCCCCGGGGGGGAGTGGACACTGAAGCTTTCTTT. Protein product: CASSPRGGVDTEAFF.

The gene calls are TRBV6-1 and TRBJ1-2, with D possibly TRBD1 on 5 matching bases. Per the germline V gene, CDR1 is MNHNS and CDR2 is SASEGT. The CDR3 loop spans 15 amino acids. Deletions cut 0 bases from V and 4 bases from J, with 12 bases between. CDR3 bases: TGTGCCAGCAGTGAAGCCCGGACAAACACCTATGGCTACACCTTC. Residues: CASSEARTNTYGYTF.

J is TRBJ2-5 and V is TRBV5-6; TRBD2 matches 7 bases. V was pared by 5 bases and J by 12 bases, with 16 bases of the junction left unmatched. This CDR3 comprises 14 residues. The germline V gene encodes CDR1 SGHDT and CDR2 YYEEEE. CDR3 nucleotides: TGTGCCAGCAGTCCTACCTCCCAATCCGGGACTAAGTACTTC. It yields the protein CASSPTSQSGTKYF.

This sequence joins TRBV6-1 and TRBJ1-1; tentative D call: TRBD1 (5 bases). Trimming cost V 6 bases and J 1 base, with 9 bases left between them. Germline CDR1 reads MNHNS; CDR2 reads SASEGT. The CDR3 has 13 amino acids. The DNA for the CDR3 is TGTGCCAGCAGCCCCAGGGAGAACACTGAAGCTTTCTTT. Translated: CASSPRENTEAFF.

The chain recombines TRBV5-4 with TRBJ2-5; TRBD2 aligns across 12 bases. This CDR3 has 14 amino acids. The germline V gene encodes CDR1 SGHNT and CDR2 YYREEE (reference sequence). V dropped 2 bases and J dropped 6; count of bases not matched to a gene: 2. CDR3 coding DNA: TGTGCCAGCAGCTTAACTAGCGGGGGGAAGACCCAGTACTTC. Protein product: CASSLTSGGKTQYF.

The CDR3 coding sequence is TGCGCCAGCAGCGGTCAGCCGGGACAGGTTTTGAATGAGCAGTTCTTC. This sequence encodes CASSGQPGQVLNEQFF. V gene TRBV5-1 combines with J gene TRBJ2-1; 8 bases align to TRBD1. Germline V gene sequence: CDR1 SGHRS, CDR2 YFSETQ. The CDR3 sequence is 16 residues long. Trimming cost V 4 bases and J 7 bases; bases outside gene matches: 13.

This chain links TRBV14 with TRBJ2-5, with D tentatively TRBD2 (5 bases). Trimming stripped 1 base from V and 5 bases from J, with 14 bases between. The germline CDR1 and CDR2 sequences are SGHDN and FVKESK. This CDR3 region has 15 residues. CDR3 nucleotide sequence: TGTGCCAGCAGCCAAGGGCTAGCACAAAAGGAGACCCAGTACTTC. Protein product: CASSQGLAQKETQYF.